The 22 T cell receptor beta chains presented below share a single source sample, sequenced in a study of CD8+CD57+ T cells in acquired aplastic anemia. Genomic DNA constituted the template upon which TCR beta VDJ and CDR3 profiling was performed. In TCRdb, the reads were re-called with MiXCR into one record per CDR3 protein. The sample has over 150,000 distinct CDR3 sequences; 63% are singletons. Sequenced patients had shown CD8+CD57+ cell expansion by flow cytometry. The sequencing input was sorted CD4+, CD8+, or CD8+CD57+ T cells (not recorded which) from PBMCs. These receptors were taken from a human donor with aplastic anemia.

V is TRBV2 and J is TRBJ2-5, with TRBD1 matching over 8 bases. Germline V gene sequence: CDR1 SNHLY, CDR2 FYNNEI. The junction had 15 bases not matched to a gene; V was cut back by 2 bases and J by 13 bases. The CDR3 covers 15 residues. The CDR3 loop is CASSEIGTGMEGAYF. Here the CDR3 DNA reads TGTGCCAGCAGTGAAATAGGGACAGGAATGGAAGGGGCGTACTTC.

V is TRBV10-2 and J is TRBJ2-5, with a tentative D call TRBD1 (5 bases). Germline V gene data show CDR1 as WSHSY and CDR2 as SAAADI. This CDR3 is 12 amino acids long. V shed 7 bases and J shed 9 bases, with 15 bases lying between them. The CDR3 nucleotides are TGCGCCAGCAAATCACAGGCTCGATCCCAGTACTTC. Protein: CASKSQARSQYF.

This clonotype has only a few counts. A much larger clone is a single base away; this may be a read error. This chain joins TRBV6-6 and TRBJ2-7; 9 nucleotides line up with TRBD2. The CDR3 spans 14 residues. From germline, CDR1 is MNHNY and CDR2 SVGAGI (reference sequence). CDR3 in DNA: TGTGCCAGCAGTGAAGCGGGAGGAGGATACGAGCGGTACTTC. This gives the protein CASSEAGGGYERYF.

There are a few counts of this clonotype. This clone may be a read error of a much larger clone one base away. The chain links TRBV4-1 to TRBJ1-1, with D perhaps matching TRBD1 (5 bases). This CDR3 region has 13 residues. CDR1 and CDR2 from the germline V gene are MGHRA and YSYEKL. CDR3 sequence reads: CVSSQDRLWGAFF. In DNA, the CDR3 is TGCGTCAGCAGCCAAGATCGTTTGTGGGGGGCTTTCTTT.

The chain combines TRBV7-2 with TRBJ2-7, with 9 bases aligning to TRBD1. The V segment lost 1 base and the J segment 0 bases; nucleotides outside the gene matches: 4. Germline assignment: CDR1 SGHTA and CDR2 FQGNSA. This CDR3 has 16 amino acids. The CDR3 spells CASSLVTGGTSYEQYF. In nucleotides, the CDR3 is TGTGCCAGCAGCTTAGTGACAGGGGGGACCTCCTACGAGCAGTACTTC.

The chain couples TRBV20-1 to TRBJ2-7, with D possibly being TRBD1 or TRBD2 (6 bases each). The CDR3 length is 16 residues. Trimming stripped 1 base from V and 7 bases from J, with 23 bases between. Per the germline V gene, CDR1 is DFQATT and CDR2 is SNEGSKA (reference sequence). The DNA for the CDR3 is TGCAGTGCTAGAGTGGAGGGGGACACGTATACGAGGGAGCAGTACTTC. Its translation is CSARVEGDTYTREQYF.

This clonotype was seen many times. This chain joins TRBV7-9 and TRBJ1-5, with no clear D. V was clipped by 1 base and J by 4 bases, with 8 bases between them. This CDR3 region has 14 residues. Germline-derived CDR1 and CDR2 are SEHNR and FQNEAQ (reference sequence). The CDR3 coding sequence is TGTGCCAGCAGCTTAGGTTCGACGAATCAGCCCCAGCATTTT. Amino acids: CASSLGSTNQPQHF.

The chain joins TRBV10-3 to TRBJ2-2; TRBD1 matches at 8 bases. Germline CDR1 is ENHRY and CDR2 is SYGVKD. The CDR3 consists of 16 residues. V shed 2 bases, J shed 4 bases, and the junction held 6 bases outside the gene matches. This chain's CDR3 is CAISEGAGGGTGELFF. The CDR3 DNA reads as TGTGCCATCAGTGAGGGGGCAGGGGGCGGCACCGGGGAGCTGTTTTTT.

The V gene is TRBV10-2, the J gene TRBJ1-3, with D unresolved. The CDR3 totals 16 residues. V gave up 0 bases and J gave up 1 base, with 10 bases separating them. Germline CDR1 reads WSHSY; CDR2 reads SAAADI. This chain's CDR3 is CASSESPTASGNTIYF. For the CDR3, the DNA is TGCGCCAGCAGTGAGTCTCCTACTGCTTCTGGAAACACCATATATTTT.

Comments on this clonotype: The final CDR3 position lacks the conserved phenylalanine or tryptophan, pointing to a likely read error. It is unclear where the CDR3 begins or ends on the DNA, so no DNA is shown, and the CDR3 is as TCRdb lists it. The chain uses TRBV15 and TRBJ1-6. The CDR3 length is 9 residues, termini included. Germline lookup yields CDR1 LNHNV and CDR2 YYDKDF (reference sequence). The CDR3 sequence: CATSRDRSL.

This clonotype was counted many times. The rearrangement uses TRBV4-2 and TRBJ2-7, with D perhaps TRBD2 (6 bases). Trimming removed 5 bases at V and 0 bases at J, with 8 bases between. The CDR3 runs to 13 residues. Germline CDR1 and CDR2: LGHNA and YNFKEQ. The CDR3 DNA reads TGTGCCAGCAGCTTCGGGAGCTCCTACGAGCAGTACTTC. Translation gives CASSFGSSYEQYF.

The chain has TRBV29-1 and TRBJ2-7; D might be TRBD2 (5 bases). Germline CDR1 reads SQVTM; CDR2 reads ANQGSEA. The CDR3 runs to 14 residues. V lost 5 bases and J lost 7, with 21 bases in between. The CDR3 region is CSVLLGSEDGEQYF. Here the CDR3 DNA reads TGCAGCGTTCTGCTGGGGAGTGAGGACGGGGAGCAGTACTTC.

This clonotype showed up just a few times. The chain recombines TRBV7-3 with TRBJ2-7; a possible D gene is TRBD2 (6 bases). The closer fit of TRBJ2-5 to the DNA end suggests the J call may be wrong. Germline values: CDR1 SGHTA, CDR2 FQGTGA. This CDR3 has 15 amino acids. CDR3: CASSIGSRDQETQYF. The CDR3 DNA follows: TGTGCCAGCAGCATCGGGAGCCGTGACCAAGAGACCCAGTACTTC.

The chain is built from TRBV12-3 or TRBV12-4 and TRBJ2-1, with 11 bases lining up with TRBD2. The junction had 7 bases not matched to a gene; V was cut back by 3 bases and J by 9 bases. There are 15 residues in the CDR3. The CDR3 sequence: CASSFGTSGSFEQFF. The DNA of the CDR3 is TGTGCCAGCAGTTTTGGGACTAGCGGTAGTTTTGAGCAGTTCTTC.

CDR3 residues: CSARGQVEGETQYF. Written as DNA, the CDR3 is TGCAGCGCAAGGGGACAGGTAGAGGGAGAGACCCAGTACTTC. The chain couples TRBV10-1 to TRBJ2-5, with 8 positions matching TRBD1. The CDR3 has 14 residues. Germline CDR1 reads WNHNN; CDR2 reads SYGVQD (reference sequence).

As DNA, the CDR3 is TGTGCCAGCAGCGCCGGGGACAGCAACACTGAAGCTTTCTTT. Encoded protein: CASSAGDSNTEAFF. V gene TRBV9 combines with J gene TRBJ1-1; 7 positions agree with TRBD1. The ends lost 3 bases at V and 2 bases at J; junction bases unmatched: 4. Per the germline V gene, CDR1 is SGDLS and CDR2 is YYNGEE. This CDR3 is 14 amino acids long. Full variable domain (rest looked up from reference TRBV9 and TRBJ1-1): DSGVTQTPKHLITATGQRVTLRCSPRSGDLSVYWYQQSLDQGLQFLIQYYNGEERAKGNILERFSAQQFPDLHSELNLSSLELGDSALYFCASSAGDSNTEAFFGQGTRLTVV.

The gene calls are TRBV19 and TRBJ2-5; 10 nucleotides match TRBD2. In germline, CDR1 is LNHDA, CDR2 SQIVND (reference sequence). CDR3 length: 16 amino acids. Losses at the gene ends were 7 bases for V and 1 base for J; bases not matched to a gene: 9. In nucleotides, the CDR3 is TGTGCCAGTACTAAAGGGAAGCGGGAGGGCCAAGAGACCCAGTACTTC. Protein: CASTKGKREGQETQYF.

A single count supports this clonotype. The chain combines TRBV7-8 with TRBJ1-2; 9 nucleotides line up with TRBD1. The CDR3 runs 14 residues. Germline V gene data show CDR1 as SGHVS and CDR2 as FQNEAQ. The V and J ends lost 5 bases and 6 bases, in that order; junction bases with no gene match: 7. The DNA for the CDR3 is TGTGCCAGCAGCCCCCAGACAGGGGGTCATGGCTACACCTTC. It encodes CASSPQTGGHGYTF.

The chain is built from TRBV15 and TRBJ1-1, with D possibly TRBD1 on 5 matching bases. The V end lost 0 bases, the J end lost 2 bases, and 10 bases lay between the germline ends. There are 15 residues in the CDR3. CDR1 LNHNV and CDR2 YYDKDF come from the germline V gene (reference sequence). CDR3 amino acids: CATSRDVGGNTEAFF. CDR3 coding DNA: TGTGCCACCAGCAGAGATGTCGGGGGTAACACTGAAGCTTTCTTT.

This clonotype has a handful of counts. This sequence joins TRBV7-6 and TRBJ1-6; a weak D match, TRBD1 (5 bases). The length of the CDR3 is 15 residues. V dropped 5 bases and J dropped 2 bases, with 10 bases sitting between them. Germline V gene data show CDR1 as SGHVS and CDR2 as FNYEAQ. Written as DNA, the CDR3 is TGTGCCAGCAGCCGGAGACAGCCCTATAATTCACCCCTCCACTTT. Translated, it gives CASSRRQPYNSPLHF.

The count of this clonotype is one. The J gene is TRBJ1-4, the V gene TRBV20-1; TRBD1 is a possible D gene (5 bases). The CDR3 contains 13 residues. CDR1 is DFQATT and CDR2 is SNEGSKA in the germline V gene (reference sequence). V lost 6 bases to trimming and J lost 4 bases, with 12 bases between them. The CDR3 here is CSARDPNNEKLFF. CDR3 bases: TGCAGTGCCAGGGACCCGAATAATGAAAAACTGTTTTTT.

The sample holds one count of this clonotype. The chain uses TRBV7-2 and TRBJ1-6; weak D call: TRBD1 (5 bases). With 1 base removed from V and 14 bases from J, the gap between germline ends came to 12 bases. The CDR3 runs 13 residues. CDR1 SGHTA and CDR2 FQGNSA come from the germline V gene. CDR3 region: CASSLVGGPSLHF. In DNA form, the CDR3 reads TGTGCCAGCAGCTTAGTGGGGGGTCCGTCCCTCCACTTT.